The 30 T cell receptor beta chains below all came from one sample that was sequenced in a study of read filtering for tumor transcriptome and immune sequencing (dated by TCRdb to about 2020). Sequencer: Illumina HiSeq 4000. TCR libraries were constructed from 350 to 400 ng RNA using the Immunoverse kit, and molecular barcoded adaptors covering alpha/delta and beta/gamma chains were employed. TCRdb's own reprocessing of the public reads used fastp at Q25 and MiXCR and kept productive beta chains. CDR3 protein sequences are deduplicated, and each keeps its most common genes and DNA. Across this sample there are about 63,000 distinct CDR3 sequences, with approximately 14% seen only once. In total, the top ten clones hold around 45% of the sample. Sequenced sample: a population of CD138-negative cells sorted from bone marrow. The cell subset or site label, as the study defines it: bone marrow mononuclear cells depleted of CD138+ plasma/myeloma cells by negative magnetic selection. The receptor source for this set is a donor over 35 with multiple myeloma.

This clonotype was recorded many times. The J gene is TRBJ2-7, the V gene TRBV20-1; 8 bases line up with TRBD2. Germline V gene lookup returns CDR1 DFQATT and CDR2 SNEGSKA (reference sequence). This CDR3 is built from 15 residues. The J segment lost 4 bases and the V segment lost 4 bases, leaving 12 bases of the junction unmatched. CDR3 in amino acids: CSANHRASGRYEQYF. CDR3 bases: TGCAGTGCTAATCACCGCGCTAGCGGGCGTTACGAGCAGTACTTC.

Many counts were recorded for this clonotype. J is TRBJ1-1 and V is TRBV11-2; D not resolved. Trimming cost V 1 base and J 6 bases, with 24 bases left between them. The CDR3 extends over 18 amino acids. Germline V gene sequence: CDR1 SGHAT, CDR2 FQNNGV. Written as DNA, the CDR3 is TGTGCCAGCAGCTTAGGCCTTCTATTCAAAAATGCCGGGGCTGAAGCTTTCTTT. The encoded protein is CASSLGLLFKNAGAEAFF.

This clonotype occurred many times. The chain combines TRBV5-1 with TRBJ2-5; D gene unclear. The CDR3 totals 14 residues. Germline V gene lookup returns CDR1 SGHRS and CDR2 YFSETQ. The V end was cut by 2 bases, the J end by 1 base, with 9 bases between. The CDR3 spells CASSLDFPQETQYF. The CDR3 region has the DNA TGCGCCAGCAGCTTAGATTTTCCCCAAGAGACCCAGTACTTC.

The table lists this clonotype with many counts. The chain recombines TRBV7-2 with TRBJ2-7; 7 bases map to TRBD2. Germline V gene data show CDR1 as SGHTA and CDR2 as FQGNSA. CDR3 length: 14 residues. V trimming: 5 bases; J trimming: 2 bases; junction bases outside the gene matches: 6. The CDR3, as DNA: TGTGCCAGCAGCAATTGGACTAGTCCCTACGAGCAGTACTTC. Translating it yields CASSNWTSPYEQYF.

Details on this clonotype: This sequence may be a read error, since a much larger clone differs from it by one base. The gene calls are TRBV9 and TRBJ2-1, with 8 bases aligning to TRBD2. The CDR3 is made up of 15 amino acids. Germline assignment: CDR1 SGDLS and CDR2 YYNGEE. The DNA of the CDR3 is TGTGCCAGCAGCGTAGAACTAGCGGCCTACAGTGAGCAGTTCTTC. Protein sequence: CASSVELAAYSEQFF.

This clonotype was seen repeatedly, ten times or more. This chain connects TRBV11-2 to TRBJ2-1; D not resolved. The CDR3 contains 15 residues. Trimming cost V 2 bases and J 8 bases, with 16 bases left between them. Germline lookup yields CDR1 SGHAT and CDR2 FQNNGV. The CDR3 DNA follows: TGTGCCAGCAGCTTAAACCCTCCCCCTCGGGATGAGCAGTTCTTC. Translated: CASSLNPPPRDEQFF.

On this clonotype itself: This clone may be a read error of a much larger clone one base away. The rearrangement uses TRBV10-3 and TRBJ2-7, with D possibly being TRBD1 or TRBD2 (5 bases each). CDR1 ENHRY and CDR2 SYGVKD come from the germline V gene. The CDR3 has 13 amino acids. The chain's CDR3 is CAISGDGSYVQYF. DNA for the CDR3: TGTGCCATCAGTGGGGACGGTTCCTACGTGCAGTACTTC.

This clonotype has at least ten counts. The chain combines TRBV20-1 with TRBJ1-2; 8 positions agree with TRBD1. CDR1 is DFQATT and CDR2 is SNEGSKA in the germline V gene (reference sequence). CDR3 length: 16 amino acids. With 3 bases clipped from V and 6 bases from J, the junction kept 15 bases outside the gene matches. The CDR3, as DNA: TGCAGTGCTAGTGGAGAGGGCAGGGGGCTCAAGAATGGCTACACCTTC. Encoded protein: CSASGEGRGLKNGYTF.

This clonotype was counted ten times or more. The chain is built from TRBV5-1 and TRBJ1-2; TRBD1 matches 7 bases. Losses at the gene ends were 0 bases for V and 6 bases for J; bases not matched to a gene: 5. Germline lookup yields CDR1 SGHRS and CDR2 YFSETQ. The CDR3 runs to 14 residues. Here the CDR3 reads CASSLEGRGNGYTF. The DNA for the CDR3 is TGCGCCAGCAGCTTGGAGGGCAGGGGGAATGGCTACACCTTC.

As to this clonotype: The conserved final phenylalanine or tryptophan is absent from the CDR3, which likely points to a read error. No DNA is shown, since the ends of the CDR3 on it are uncertain; the CDR3 is the one TCRdb lists. This chain uses TRBV21-1 with TRBJ2-1; the table's D call, TRBD1, has no DNA check behind it. TRBV21-1 is a listed pseudogene. The CDR3 is 17 residues long, ends included. CDR3 loop: CASSIRTGTLTDDEQFL.

There are a few counts of this clonotype. The rearrangement uses TRBV20-1 and TRBJ2-3, with 8 bases identical to TRBD2. This CDR3 is built from 15 residues. Germline assignment: CDR1 DFQATT and CDR2 SNEGSKA (reference sequence). V lost 3 bases to trimming and J lost 3 bases; unmatched junction nucleotides: 8. Here the CDR3 DNA reads TGCAGTGCTAGGCGGGAGGCTAGCGGAACAGATACGCAGTATTTT. Residues: CSARREASGTDTQYF.

The chain recombines TRBV29-1 with TRBJ2-7; D gene ambiguous. Deletions cut 3 bases from V and 6 bases from J, with 15 bases between. CDR1 is SQVTM and CDR2 is ANQGSEA in the germline V gene. The CDR3 consists of 13 residues. As DNA, the CDR3 is TGCAGCGTTGACAAGGCAGGTCTACCCGAGCAGTACTTC. It encodes CSVDKAGLPEQYF.

The V and J genes are TRBV7-2 and TRBJ2-1; 7 bases are a match to TRBD2. The CDR3 spans 17 residues. Germline values: CDR1 SGHTA, CDR2 FQGNSA. The trim removed 1 base at V and 0 bases at J, leaving 6 bases unmatched. As DNA, the CDR3 is TGTGCCAGCAGCTTAGTCCTAGCGGTGAGCTCCTACAATGAGCAGTTCTTC. Protein: CASSLVLAVSSYNEQFF.

The V and J genes are TRBV7-2 and TRBJ1-5, with D perhaps TRBD1 (5 bases). Germline CDR1 is SGHTA and CDR2 is FQGNSA. This CDR3 is built from 14 residues. V lost 4 bases, J lost 0 bases, and 7 bases lay in between. Here the CDR3 DNA reads TGTGCCAGCAGCTATCAGGGTAGCAATCAGCCCCAGCATTTT. Translating it yields CASSYQGSNQPQHF.

The sample holds many counts of this clonotype. CDR3 amino acids: CASRALAVNTGELFF. Here the CDR3 DNA reads TGTGCCAGCCGAGCCTTAGCGGTGAACACCGGGGAGCTGTTTTTT. The chain is built from TRBV7-9 and TRBJ2-2; possibly TRBD2 for D (6 bases). CDR1 and CDR2 (germline): SEHNR, FQNEAQ (reference sequence). CDR3 size: 15 residues. V gave up 8 bases and J gave up 1 base, with 14 bases separating them.

This clonotype was picked up many times. The chain has TRBV10-3 and TRBJ2-2; D may be TRBD1 (6 bases). There are 14 residues in the CDR3. Between the trimmed V and J ends, which lost 7 bases and 3 bases, there was a span of 12 bases. Germline-derived CDR1 and CDR2 are ENHRY and SYGVKD. CDR3 nucleotides: TGTGCCATCATGGGGCAGGGGCACACCGGGGAGCTGTTTTTT. It specifies CAIMGQGHTGELFF.

This clonotype was recorded at least ten times. The V call is TRBV6-2 or TRBV6-3, the J call TRBJ2-1; D uncertain. Germline loops: CDR1 MNHEY, CDR2 SVGEGT. There are 13 residues in the CDR3. V gave up 7 bases and J gave up 5 bases, with 12 bases separating them. CDR3 DNA sequence: TGTGCCAGCAAACCGGACGTAAACAATGAGCAGTTCTTC. It translates to CASKPDVNNEQFF.

This clonotype has ten or more counts. J is TRBJ2-3 and V is TRBV5-1; 10 nucleotides line up with TRBD2. V gave up 5 bases and J gave up 5 bases; unmatched junction bases: 8. CDR1 SGHRS and CDR2 YFSETQ come from the germline V gene. The CDR3 totals 15 residues. CDR3 loop: CASRGLADQQDTQYF. Here the CDR3 DNA reads TGCGCCAGCAGAGGACTAGCGGATCAACAAGATACGCAGTATTTT.

There are a few counts of this clonotype. It may be a read error: a sequence one base away is much more abundant. The CDR3 carries no conserved terminal phenylalanine or tryptophan, so it likely arises from a read error. The chain combines TRBV9 with TRBJ2-1, with TRBD1 matching 8 bases. After removal of 4 bases from V and 4 bases from J, the junction contained 7 bases not matched to a gene. From germline, CDR1 is SGDLS and CDR2 YYNGEE. This CDR3 region has 15 residues. CDR3 loop: CASSSGTGDYNEQFY. CDR3 sequence (DNA): TGTGCCAGCAGCTCCGGGACAGGTGATTACAATGAGCAGTTCTAC.

As for this clonotype: This may be a read error: a much more frequent sequence differs by one nucleotide. The rearrangement uses TRBV28 and TRBJ2-6; weak D call: TRBD1 (5 bases). Germline CDR1 and CDR2: MDHEN and SYDVKM. The CDR3 spans 16 residues. CDR3 coding DNA: TGTGCCAGCAGTTATCTCGGAAACTCTGGGGCCAACGTCCAGACTTTC. Translating it yields CASSYLGNSGANVQTF.

This clonotype was recorded once. This may come from a read error, since a much larger clone is one base off. The chain employs TRBV27 and TRBJ1-1; 8 bases map to TRBD1. CDR1 and CDR2 (germline): MNHEY, SMNVEV (reference sequence). V trimming: 1 base; J trimming: 3 bases; junction bases outside the gene matches: 10. CDR3 length: 17 residues. This CDR3 reads CASSLLSRGQSDTEAFF. For the CDR3, the DNA is TGTGCCAGCAGTTTATTGAGCAGGGGGCAAAGTGACACTGAAGCTTTCTTT.

The sample holds many counts of this clonotype. The chain combines TRBV7-2 with TRBJ2-7; 9 nucleotides line up with TRBD2. Germline CDR1 reads SGHTA; CDR2 reads FQGNSA. There are 15 residues in the CDR3. V lost 7 bases to trimming and J lost 0 bases; unmatched junction nucleotides: 7. The CDR3 sequence: CASTTTSGSSYEQYF. The CDR3 DNA sequence: TGTGCCAGCACCACGACTAGCGGAAGCTCCTACGAGCAGTACTTC.

This clonotype was observed at least ten times. The chain joins TRBV29-1 to TRBJ1-1; no clear D. Trimming shortened V by 8 bases and J by 4 bases, and 11 bases separated the two germline ends. Looked up from germline, CDR1 is SQVTM and CDR2 is ANQGSEA. The CDR3 is 11 residues long. CDR3 nucleotide sequence: TGCAGCCCTGTGGAGGGCACTGAAGCTTTCTTT. This encodes CSPVEGTEAFF.

This clonotype has a count of ten or more. V is TRBV12-3 or TRBV12-4 and J is TRBJ1-1; D is undetermined. The CDR3 totals 15 residues. V was pared by 5 bases and J by 1 base, with 14 bases between. CDR3 bases: TGTGCCAGCAGTCTCGCCCGGGGATCGAACACTGAAGCTTTCTTT. Translation: CASSLARGSNTEAFF.

This clonotype was counted at least ten times. The chain couples TRBV7-3 to TRBJ2-6; 8 positions agree with TRBD1. CDR3 length: 16 amino acids. Looked up from germline, CDR1 is SGHTA and CDR2 is FQGTGA. The V and J ends lost 5 bases and 0 bases, in that order; junction bases with no gene match: 3. The CDR3: CASSRDRSSGANVLTF. In DNA form, the CDR3 reads TGTGCCAGCAGCCGGGACAGGAGCTCTGGGGCCAACGTCCTGACTTTC.

This clonotype was counted many times. The rearrangement links TRBV20-1 to TRBJ2-4; 11 bases agree with TRBD2. The CDR3 runs 19 residues. With V trimmed by 0 bases and J by 5 bases, 15 bases remained unmatched. Germline V gives CDR1 DFQATT, CDR2 SNEGSKA (reference sequence). The CDR3 nucleotides are TGCAGTGCTAGAGATTTCGGCCTAGCGGGAGGTAGAAAACAAAACATTCAGTACTTC. Translation: CSARDFGLAGGRKQNIQYF.

In its sample, this clonotype was seen many times. J is TRBJ2-2 and V is TRBV28; 15 nucleotides align to TRBD2. J lost 5 bases, V lost 3 bases, and 7 bases had no gene match. From germline, CDR1 is MDHEN and CDR2 SYDVKM. The CDR3 spans 18 residues. The CDR3 sequence: CASSFIPGLAGGTGELFF. The CDR3 bases are TGTGCCAGCAGTTTCATCCCGGGACTAGCGGGAGGTACCGGGGAGCTGTTTTTT.

This clonotype was found once. V gene TRBV28 combines with J gene TRBJ2-7, with D possibly being TRBD1 or TRBD2 (5 bases each). This CDR3 spans 13 amino acids. The germline gives CDR1 MDHEN, CDR2 SYDVKM. Deletions cut 7 bases from V and 2 bases from J, with 12 bases between. The CDR3 DNA follows: TGTGCCAGCAAGGGGAGAGGAACCTACGAGCAGTACTTC. Translation gives CASKGRGTYEQYF.

This clonotype came up many times. This rearrangement joins TRBV7-9 to TRBJ1-1; D not certain. Germline CDR1 is SEHNR and CDR2 is FQNEAQ (reference sequence). The V and J ends lost 2 bases and 6 bases respectively, with 4 bases between them. The CDR3 is made up of 11 amino acids. CDR3 nucleotide sequence: TGTGCCAGCAGCTTATCTCCTGAAGCTTTCTTT. It yields the protein CASSLSPEAFF.

This clonotype was observed many times. The chain combines TRBV30 with TRBJ1-1; 7 bases are shared with TRBD1. V was clipped by 7 bases and J by 1 base; unmatched bases: 15. This CDR3 comprises 16 residues. CDR1 GTSNPN and CDR2 SVGIG come from the germline V gene (reference sequence). The CDR3 reads CASSEPQGDRNTEAFF. CDR3 bases: TGTGCCTCTTCCGAACCCCAGGGGGACAGGAACACTGAAGCTTTCTTT.